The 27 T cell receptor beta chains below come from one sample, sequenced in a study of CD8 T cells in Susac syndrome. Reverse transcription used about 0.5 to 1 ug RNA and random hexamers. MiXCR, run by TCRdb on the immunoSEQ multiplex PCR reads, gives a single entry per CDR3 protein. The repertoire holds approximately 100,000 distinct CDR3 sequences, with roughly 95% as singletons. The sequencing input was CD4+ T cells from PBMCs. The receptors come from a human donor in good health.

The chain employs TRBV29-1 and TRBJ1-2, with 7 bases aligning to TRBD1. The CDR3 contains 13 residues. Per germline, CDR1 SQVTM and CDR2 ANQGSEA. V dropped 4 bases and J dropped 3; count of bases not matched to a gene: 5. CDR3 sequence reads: CSVGTGGDYGYTF. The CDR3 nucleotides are TGCAGCGTTGGGACAGGAGGCGACTATGGCTACACCTTC.

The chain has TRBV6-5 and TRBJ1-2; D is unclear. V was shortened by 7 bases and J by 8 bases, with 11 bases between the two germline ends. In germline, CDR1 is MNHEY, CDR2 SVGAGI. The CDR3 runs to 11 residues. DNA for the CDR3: TGTGCCAGCACCGGCCCATTAGGCTACACCTTC. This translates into CASTGPLGYTF.

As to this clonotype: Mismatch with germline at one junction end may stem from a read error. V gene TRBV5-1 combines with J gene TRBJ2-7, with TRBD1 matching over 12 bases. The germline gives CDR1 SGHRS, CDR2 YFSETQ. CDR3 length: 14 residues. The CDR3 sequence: CASSGTGGSNEQYF. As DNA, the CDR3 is TGCGCCAGCAGCGGGACAGGGGGCTCCAACGAGCAGTACTTC. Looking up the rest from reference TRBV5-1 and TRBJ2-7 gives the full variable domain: KAGVTQTPRYLIKTRGQQVTLSCSPISGHRSVSWYQQTPGQGLQFLFEYFSETQRNKGNFPGRFSGRQFSNSRSEMNVSTLELGDSALYLCASSGTGGSNEQYFGPGTRLTVT.

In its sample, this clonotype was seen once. CDR3 nucleotide sequence: TGTGCCAGCAGTTTAGGAGGGGGACTTAAAGAAGAGACCCAGTACTTC. The encoded protein is CASSLGGGLKEETQYF. The V and J genes are TRBV12-3 or TRBV12-4 and TRBJ2-5, with D perhaps matching TRBD1 or TRBD2 (6 bases each). Trimming took off 1 base at V and 3 bases at J, with 15 bases between the two ends. The CDR3 extends over 16 amino acids.

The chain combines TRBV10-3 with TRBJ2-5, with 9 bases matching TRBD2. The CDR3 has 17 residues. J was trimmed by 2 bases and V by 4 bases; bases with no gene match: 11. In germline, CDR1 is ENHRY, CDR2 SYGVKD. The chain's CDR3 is CAISATGTSPFQETQYF. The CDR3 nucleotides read TGTGCCATCAGTGCCACCGGGACTAGCCCTTTTCAAGAGACCCAGTACTTC.

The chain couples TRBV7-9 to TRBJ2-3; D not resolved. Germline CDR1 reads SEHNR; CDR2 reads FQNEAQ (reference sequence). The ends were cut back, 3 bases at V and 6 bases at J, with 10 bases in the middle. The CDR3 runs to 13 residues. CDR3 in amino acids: CASSFGFVDTQYF. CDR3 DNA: TGTGCCAGCAGCTTTGGTTTTGTGGATACGCAGTATTTT.

The CDR3 loop is CASVKTVNTEAFF. CDR3 nucleotides: TGTGCCAGCGTGAAGACCGTGAACACTGAAGCTTTCTTT. The rearrangement uses TRBV13 and TRBJ1-1; D not resolved. The CDR3 is made up of 13 amino acids. Germline values: CDR1 PRHDT, CDR2 FYEKMQ (reference sequence). The V end lost 8 bases, the J end lost 0 bases, and 10 bases lay between the germline ends. Combining the CDR3 with reference TRBV13 and TRBJ1-1 gives the whole variable domain AAGVIQSPRHLIKEKRETATLKCYPIPRHDTVYWYQQGPGQDPQFLISFYEKMQSDKGSIPDRFSAQQFSDYHSELNMSSLELGDSALYFCASVKTVNTEAFFGQGTRLTVV.

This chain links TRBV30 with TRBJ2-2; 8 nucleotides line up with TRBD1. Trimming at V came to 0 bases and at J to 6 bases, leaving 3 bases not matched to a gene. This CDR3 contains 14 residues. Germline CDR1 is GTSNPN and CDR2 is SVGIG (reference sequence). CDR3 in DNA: TGTGCCTGGAGTGTGGTACAGGGGGCCGGGGAGCTGTTTTTT. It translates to CAWSVVQGAGELFF.

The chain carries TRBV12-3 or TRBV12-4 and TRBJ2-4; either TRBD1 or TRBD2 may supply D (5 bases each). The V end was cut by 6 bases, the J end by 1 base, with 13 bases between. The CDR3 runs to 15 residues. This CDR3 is CASSIEGTAKNIQYF. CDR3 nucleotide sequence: TGTGCCAGCAGCATTGAAGGGACGGCCAAAAACATTCAGTACTTC.

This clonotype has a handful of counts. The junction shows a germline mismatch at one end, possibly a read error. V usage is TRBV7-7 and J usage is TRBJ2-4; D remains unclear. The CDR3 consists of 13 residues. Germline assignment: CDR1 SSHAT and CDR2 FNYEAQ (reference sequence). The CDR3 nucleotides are TGTGCTAGCAGCCCCTTAGCCAAAAACATTCAGTACTTC. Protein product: CASSPLAKNIQYF.

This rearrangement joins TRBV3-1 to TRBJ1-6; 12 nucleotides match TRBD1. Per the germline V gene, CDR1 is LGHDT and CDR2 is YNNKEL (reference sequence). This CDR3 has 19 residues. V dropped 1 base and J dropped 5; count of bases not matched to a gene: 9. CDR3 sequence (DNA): TGTGCCAGCAGCCAAGCCGGGACAGGGGGCGCGGTGAATAATTCACCCCTCCACTTT. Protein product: CASSQAGTGGAVNNSPLHF.

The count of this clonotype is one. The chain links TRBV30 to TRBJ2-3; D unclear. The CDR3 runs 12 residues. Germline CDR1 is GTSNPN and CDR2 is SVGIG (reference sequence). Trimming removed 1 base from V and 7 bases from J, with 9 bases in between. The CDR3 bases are TGTGCCTGGAGTGCTGCCAGATATACGCAGTATTTT. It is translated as CAWSAARYTQYF.

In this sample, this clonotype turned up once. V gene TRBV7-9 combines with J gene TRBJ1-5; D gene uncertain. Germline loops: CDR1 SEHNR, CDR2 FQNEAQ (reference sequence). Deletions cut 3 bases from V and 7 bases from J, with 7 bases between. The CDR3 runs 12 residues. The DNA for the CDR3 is TGTGCCAGCAGCTTTGAAGGACAGCCCCAGCATTTT. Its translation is CASSFEGQPQHF.

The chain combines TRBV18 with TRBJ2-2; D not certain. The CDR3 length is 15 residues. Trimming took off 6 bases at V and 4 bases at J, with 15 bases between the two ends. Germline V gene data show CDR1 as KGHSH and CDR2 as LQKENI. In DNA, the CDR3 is TGTGCCAGCTCCCAGTCGCCAGGCGTCACCGGGGAGCTGTTTTTT. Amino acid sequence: CASSQSPGVTGELFF.

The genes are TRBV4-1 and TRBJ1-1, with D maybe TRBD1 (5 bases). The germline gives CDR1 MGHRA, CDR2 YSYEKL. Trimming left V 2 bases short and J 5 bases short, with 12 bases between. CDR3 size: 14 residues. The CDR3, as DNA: TGCGCCAGCAGCCAATTTGGACAAGCGACTGAAGCTTTCTTT. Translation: CASSQFGQATEAFF.

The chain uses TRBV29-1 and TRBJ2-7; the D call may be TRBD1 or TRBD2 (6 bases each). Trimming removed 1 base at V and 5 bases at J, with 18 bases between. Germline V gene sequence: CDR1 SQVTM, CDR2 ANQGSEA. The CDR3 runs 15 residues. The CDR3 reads CSVEGKGGWEDEQYF. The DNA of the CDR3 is TGCAGCGTTGAAGGGAAGGGGGGCTGGGAGGACGAGCAGTACTTC.

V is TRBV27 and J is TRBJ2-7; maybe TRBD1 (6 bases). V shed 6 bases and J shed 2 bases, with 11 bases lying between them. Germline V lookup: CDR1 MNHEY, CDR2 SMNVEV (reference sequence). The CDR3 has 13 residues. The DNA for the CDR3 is TGTGCCAGCAGCAGACAGGACGCCTACGAGCAGTACTTC. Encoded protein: CASSRQDAYEQYF.

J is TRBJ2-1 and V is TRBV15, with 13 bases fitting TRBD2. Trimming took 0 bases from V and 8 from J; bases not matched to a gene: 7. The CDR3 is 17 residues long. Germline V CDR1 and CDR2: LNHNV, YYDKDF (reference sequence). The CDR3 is CATSRDQGLAGRDEQFF. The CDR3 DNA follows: TGTGCCACCAGCAGAGATCAGGGACTAGCGGGACGGGATGAGCAGTTCTTC.

The CDR3 nucleotides read TGTGCCAGCAGTTTCGGGACAGGGGGCGAAAAACTGTTTTTT. Translated, it gives CASSFGTGGEKLFF. This rearrangement joins TRBV28 to TRBJ1-4, with 12 bases lining up with TRBD1. J lost 8 bases, V lost 3 bases, and 1 base had no gene match. The CDR3 sequence is 14 residues long. CDR1 MDHEN and CDR2 SYDVKM come from the germline V gene.

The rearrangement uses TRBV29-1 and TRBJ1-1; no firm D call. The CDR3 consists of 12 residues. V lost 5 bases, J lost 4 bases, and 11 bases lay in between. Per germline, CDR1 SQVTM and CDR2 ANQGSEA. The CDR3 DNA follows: TGCAGCGTTACCTCGACCCGCACTGAAGCTTTCTTT. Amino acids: CSVTSTRTEAFF.

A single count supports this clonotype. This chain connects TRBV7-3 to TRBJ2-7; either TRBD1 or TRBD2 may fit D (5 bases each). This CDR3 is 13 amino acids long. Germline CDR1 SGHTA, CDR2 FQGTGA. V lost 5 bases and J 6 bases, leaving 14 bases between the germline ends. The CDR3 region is CASSKGRDGEQYF. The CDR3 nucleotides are TGTGCCAGCAGCAAGGGACGGGACGGCGAGCAGTACTTC.

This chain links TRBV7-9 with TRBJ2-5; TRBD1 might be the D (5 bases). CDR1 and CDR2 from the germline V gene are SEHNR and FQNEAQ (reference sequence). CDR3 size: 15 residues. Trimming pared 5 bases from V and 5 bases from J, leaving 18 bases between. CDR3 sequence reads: CASSLLGQKLETQYF. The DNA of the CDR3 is TGTGCCAGCAGCCTACTCGGACAAAAACTGGAGACCCAGTACTTC.

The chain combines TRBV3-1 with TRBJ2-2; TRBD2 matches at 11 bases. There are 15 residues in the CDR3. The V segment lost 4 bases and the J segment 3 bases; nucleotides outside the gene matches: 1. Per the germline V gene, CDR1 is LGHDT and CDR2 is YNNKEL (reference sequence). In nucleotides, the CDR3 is TGTGCCAGCAGCCCTAGCGGGAGGTACACCGGGGAGCTGTTTTTT. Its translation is CASSPSGRYTGELFF.

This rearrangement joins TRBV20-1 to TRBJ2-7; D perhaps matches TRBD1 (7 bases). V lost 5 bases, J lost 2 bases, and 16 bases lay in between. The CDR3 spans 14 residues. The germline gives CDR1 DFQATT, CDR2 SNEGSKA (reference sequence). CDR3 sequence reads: CSAPRGGTAYEQYF. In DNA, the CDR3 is TGCAGTGCTCCCCGAGGGGGGACAGCCTACGAGCAGTACTTC.

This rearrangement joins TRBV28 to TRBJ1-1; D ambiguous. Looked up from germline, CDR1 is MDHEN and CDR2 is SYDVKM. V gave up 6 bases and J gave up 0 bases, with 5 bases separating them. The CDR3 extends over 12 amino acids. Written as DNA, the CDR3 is TGTGCCAGCAGAGCATTGAACACTGAAGCTTTCTTT. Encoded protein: CASRALNTEAFF.

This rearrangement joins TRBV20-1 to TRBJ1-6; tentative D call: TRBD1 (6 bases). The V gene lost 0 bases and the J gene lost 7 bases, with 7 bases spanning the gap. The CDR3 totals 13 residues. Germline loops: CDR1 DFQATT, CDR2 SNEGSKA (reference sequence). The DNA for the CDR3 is TGCAGTGCTAGAGATACAGGGAATTCACCCCTCCACTTT. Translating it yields CSARDTGNSPLHF.

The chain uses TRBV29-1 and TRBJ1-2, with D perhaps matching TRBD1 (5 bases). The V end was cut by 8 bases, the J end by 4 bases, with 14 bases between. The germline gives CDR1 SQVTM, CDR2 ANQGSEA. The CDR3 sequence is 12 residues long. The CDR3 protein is CSSARGSYGYTF. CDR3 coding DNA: TGCAGCTCCGCAAGGGGATCCTATGGCTACACCTTC.